These 13 T cell receptor beta chains originate from one sample sequenced in a study of blood T cell repertoires in COVID-19. Profiling relied on immunoSEQ multiplex PCR, and the TCRdb table lists in-frame clones only, not all of them. The table lists 85,000 to 90,000 clones, more than 75% of them singletons. Sequencing was carried out using peripheral blood. The receptor source for this set is a human donor in a cohort sampled during active COVID-19.

CDR3 sequence (DNA): TGTGCCAGCTCACCATTTCAGGGAGGGCAAGAGACCCAGTACTTC. Amino acids: CASSPFQGGQETQYF. The chain combines TRBV18 with TRBJ2-5, with 7 bases matching TRBD2. V shed 2 bases, J shed 2 bases, and the junction held 5 bases outside the gene matches. The CDR3 is 15 amino acids. Germline V CDR1 and CDR2: KGHSH, LQKENI.

This chain uses TRBV7-2 with TRBJ1-4; no reliable D call. The germline V gene has CDR1 SGHTA and CDR2 FQGNSA. V was cut by 1 base and J by 4 bases, with 7 bases left in between. CDR3 length: 14 amino acids. The CDR3 bases are TGTGCCAGCAGCTTAGATGTCAGTAATGAAAAACTGTTTTTT. The encoded protein is CASSLDVSNEKLFF.

The V call is TRBV7-9, the J call TRBJ2-1; 10 bases fit TRBD2. With 5 bases clipped from V and 3 bases from J, the junction kept 4 bases outside the gene matches. The CDR3 extends over 15 amino acids. Looked up from germline, CDR1 is SEHNR and CDR2 is FQNEAQ (reference sequence). CDR3 coding DNA: TGTGCCAGCAGCCTACGACTAGCGGGCTACAATGAGCAGTTCTTC. Amino acids: CASSLRLAGYNEQFF.

This chain joins TRBV5-4 and TRBJ2-7; perhaps TRBD2 as D (6 bases). The V end lost 4 bases, the J end lost 3 bases, and 17 bases lay between the germline ends. CDR1 is SGHNT, CDR2 YYREEE, per germline (reference sequence). The CDR3 extends over 15 amino acids. The CDR3 sequence is CASSPGELSLYEQYF. The CDR3 DNA follows: TGTGCCAGCAGCCCGGGGGAGCTCTCTCTCTACGAGCAGTACTTC.

This clone was seen more than once but under ten times. The J gene is TRBJ1-5, the V gene TRBV6-2 or TRBV6-3; TRBD1 agrees at 8 bases. CDR1 MNHEY and CDR2 SVGEGT come from the germline V gene. V lost 2 bases to trimming and J lost 7 bases; unmatched junction nucleotides: 10. The CDR3 totals 16 residues. This CDR3 is CASSYLEGTGGQPQHF. Here the CDR3 DNA reads TGTGCCAGCAGTTACCTTGAAGGGACAGGTGGACAGCCCCAGCATTTT.

This chain joins TRBV6-5 and TRBJ2-7, with 7 bases lining up with TRBD2. V lost 7 bases, J lost 2 bases, and 2 bases stayed unmatched. The CDR3 has 12 residues. The germline CDR1 and CDR2 sequences are MNHEY and SVGAGI. The CDR3 sequence is CASTSGAYEQYF. The CDR3 region has the DNA TGTGCCAGCACTAGCGGTGCCTACGAGCAGTACTTC.

The chain couples TRBV28 to TRBJ2-3, with D uncertain. The V end lost 6 bases, the J end lost 0 bases, and 7 bases lay between the germline ends. Germline CDR1 and CDR2: MDHEN and SYDVKM. The CDR3 is 13 residues long. As DNA, the CDR3 is TGTGCCAGCAGAAGAGGTAGCACAGATACGCAGTATTTT. Translation gives CASRRGSTDTQYF.

The chain links TRBV6-5 to TRBJ1-1; 9 nucleotides align to TRBD1. The CDR3 totals 14 residues. With 10 bases clipped from V and 1 base from J, the junction kept 7 bases outside the gene matches. Per the germline V gene, CDR1 is MNHEY and CDR2 is SVGAGI. Here the CDR3 reads CATETGGANTEAFF. The CDR3 DNA reads TGTGCCACCGAAACAGGGGGCGCGAACACTGAAGCTTTCTTT.

This clone was picked up one time. The chain uses TRBV19 and TRBJ2-3; 7 nucleotides align to TRBD2. Per the germline V gene, CDR1 is LNHDA and CDR2 is SQIVND (reference sequence). V was clipped by 4 bases and J by 4 bases; unmatched bases: 11. This CDR3 has 16 residues. The CDR3 nucleotides are TGTGCCAGTAGTAGCGACGGGAGGAATGGTGCAGATACGCAGTATTTT. Translated: CASSSDGRNGADTQYF.

This clone was recorded a few times. This chain connects TRBV6-5 to TRBJ2-7; no definite D call. The CDR3 is made up of 14 amino acids. Germline V CDR1 and CDR2: MNHEY, SVGAGI. Trimming took off 0 bases at V and 7 bases at J, with 13 bases between the two ends. CDR3 loop: CASSYSVGPGEQYF. The DNA for the CDR3 is TGTGCCAGCAGTTACTCCGTAGGTCCCGGGGAGCAGTACTTC.

The chain combines TRBV3-1 (or the pseudogene TRBV3-2) with TRBJ2-4; TRBD2 aligns across 10 bases. This CDR3 has 18 amino acids. Losses at the gene ends were 5 bases for V and 1 base for J; bases not matched to a gene: 11. CDR1 LGHDT and CDR2 YNNKEL come from the germline V gene (reference sequence). The CDR3 loop is CASSKTSGHPRAKNIQYF. CDR3 coding DNA: TGTGCCAGCAGCAAGACTAGCGGGCACCCCAGGGCCAAAAACATTCAGTACTTC.

This chain connects TRBV6-5 to TRBJ1-1; 10 positions match TRBD1. V trimming: 2 bases; J trimming: 6 bases; junction bases outside the gene matches: 6. The length of the CDR3 is 15 residues. CDR1 is MNHEY, CDR2 SVGAGI, per germline. The CDR3 nucleotides read TGTGCCAGCAGTTACCCGGGGACAGGGGCGGCTGAAGCTTTCTTT. Its protein is CASSYPGTGAAEAFF.

This clone appeared a few times. The V and J genes are TRBV10-2 and TRBJ1-5; D gene unclear. From germline, CDR1 is WSHSY and CDR2 SAAADI. V lost 7 bases to trimming and J lost 4 bases, with 17 bases between them. The CDR3 covers 15 residues. The CDR3 DNA is TGCGCCAGCATGAACCCGGAGGGCATAAATCAGCCCCAGCATTTT. This gives the protein CASMNPEGINQPQHF.